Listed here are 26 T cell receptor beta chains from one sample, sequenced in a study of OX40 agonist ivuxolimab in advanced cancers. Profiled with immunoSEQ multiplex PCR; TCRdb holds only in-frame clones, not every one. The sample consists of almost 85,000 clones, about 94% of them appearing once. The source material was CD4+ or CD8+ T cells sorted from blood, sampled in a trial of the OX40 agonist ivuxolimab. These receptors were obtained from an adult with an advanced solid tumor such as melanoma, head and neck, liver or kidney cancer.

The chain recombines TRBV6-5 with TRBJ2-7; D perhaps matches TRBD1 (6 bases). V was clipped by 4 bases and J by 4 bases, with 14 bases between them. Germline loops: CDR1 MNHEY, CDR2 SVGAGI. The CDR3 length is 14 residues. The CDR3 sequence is CASSLTGESYEQYF. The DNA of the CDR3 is TGTGCCAGCAGTTTGACAGGAGAAAGTTACGAGCAGTACTTC.

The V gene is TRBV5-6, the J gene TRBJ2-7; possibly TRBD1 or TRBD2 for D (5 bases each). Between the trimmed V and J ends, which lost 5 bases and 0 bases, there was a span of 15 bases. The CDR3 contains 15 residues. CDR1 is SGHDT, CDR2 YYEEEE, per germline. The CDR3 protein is CASRGLTGLSYEQYF. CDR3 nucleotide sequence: TGTGCCAGCAGGGGTTTGACGGGGCTCTCCTACGAGCAGTACTTC.

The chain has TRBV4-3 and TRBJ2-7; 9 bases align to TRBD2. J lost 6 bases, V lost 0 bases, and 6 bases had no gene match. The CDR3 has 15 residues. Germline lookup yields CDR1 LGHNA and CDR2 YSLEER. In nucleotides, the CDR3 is TGCGCCAGCAGCCAAGAAATAGCGGGAGACGGCGAGCAGTACTTC. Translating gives CASSQEIAGDGEQYF.

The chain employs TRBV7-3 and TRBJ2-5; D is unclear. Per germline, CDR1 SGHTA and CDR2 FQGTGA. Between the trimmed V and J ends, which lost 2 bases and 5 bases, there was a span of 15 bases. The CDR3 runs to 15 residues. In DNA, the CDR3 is TGTGCCAGCAGCTTATCAGGTGGGGTGATGGAGACCCAGTACTTC. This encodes CASSLSGGVMETQYF.

CDR3 DNA: TGTGCCAGCTCACCACCATCGGGTACCGTTAACTATGGCTACACCTTC. Encoded protein: CASSPPSGTVNYGYTF. The V gene is TRBV18, the J gene TRBJ1-2; no reliable D call. CDR1 KGHSH and CDR2 LQKENI come from the germline V gene. This CDR3 region has 16 residues. V gave up 0 bases and J gave up 1 base, with 12 bases separating them. Combining the CDR3 with reference TRBV18 and TRBJ1-2 gives the whole variable domain NAGVMQNPRHLVRRRGQEARLRCSPMKGHSHVYWYRQLPEEGLKFMVYLQKENIIDESGMPKERFSAEFPKEGPSILRIQQVVRGDSAAYFCASSPPSGTVNYGYTFGSGTRLTVV.

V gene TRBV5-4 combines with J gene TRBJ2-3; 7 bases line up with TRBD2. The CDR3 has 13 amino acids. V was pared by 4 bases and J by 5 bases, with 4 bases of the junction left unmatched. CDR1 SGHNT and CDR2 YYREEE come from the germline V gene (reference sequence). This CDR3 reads CASSRTSEDTQYF. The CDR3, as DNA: TGTGCCAGCAGCCGGACTAGTGAAGATACGCAGTATTTT.

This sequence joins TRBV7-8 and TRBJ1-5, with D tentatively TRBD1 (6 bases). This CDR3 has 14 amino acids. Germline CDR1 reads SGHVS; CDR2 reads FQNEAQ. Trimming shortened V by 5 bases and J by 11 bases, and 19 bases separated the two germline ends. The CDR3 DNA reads TGTGCCAGCAGCCAAGGGGACACCGGGCAGTCCCAGCATTTT. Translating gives CASSQGDTGQSQHF.

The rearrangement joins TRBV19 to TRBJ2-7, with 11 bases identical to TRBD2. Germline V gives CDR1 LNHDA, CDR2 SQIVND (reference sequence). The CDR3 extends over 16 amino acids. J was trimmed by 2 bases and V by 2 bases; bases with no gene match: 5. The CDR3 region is CASSILPSGRTYEQYF. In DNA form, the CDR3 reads TGTGCCAGTAGTATACTCCCTAGCGGGAGGACCTACGAGCAGTACTTC.

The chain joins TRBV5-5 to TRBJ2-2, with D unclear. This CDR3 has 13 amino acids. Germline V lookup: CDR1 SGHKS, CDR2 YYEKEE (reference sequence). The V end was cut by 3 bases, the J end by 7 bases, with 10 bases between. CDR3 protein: CASSSPPDGELFF. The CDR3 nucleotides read TGTGCCAGCAGCTCCCCCCCGGACGGGGAGCTGTTTTTT.

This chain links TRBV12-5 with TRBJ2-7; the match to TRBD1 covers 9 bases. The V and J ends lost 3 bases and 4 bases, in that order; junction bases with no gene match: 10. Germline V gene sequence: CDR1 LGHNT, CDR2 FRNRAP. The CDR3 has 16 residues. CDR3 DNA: TGTGCTAGTGGTTTCATTACCGGGACAGGGAAATACGAGCAGTACTTC. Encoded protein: CASGFITGTGKYEQYF. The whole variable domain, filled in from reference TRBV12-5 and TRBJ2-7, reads DARVTQTPRHKVTEMGQEVTMRCQPILGHNTVFWYRQTMMQGLELLAYFRNRAPLDDSGMPKDRFSAEMPDATLATLKIQPSEPRDSAVYFCASGFITGTGKYEQYFGPGTRLTVT.

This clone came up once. The CDR3 nucleotides are TGTGCCAGCAGCGTAGAAGGGGGCGATCAGCCCCAGCATTTT. Amino acid sequence: CASSVEGGDQPQHF. This sequence joins TRBV9 and TRBJ1-5; 7 bases fit TRBD1. V dropped 0 bases and J dropped 5; count of bases not matched to a gene: 2. Per the germline V gene, CDR1 is SGDLS and CDR2 is YYNGEE. The length of the CDR3 is 14 residues.

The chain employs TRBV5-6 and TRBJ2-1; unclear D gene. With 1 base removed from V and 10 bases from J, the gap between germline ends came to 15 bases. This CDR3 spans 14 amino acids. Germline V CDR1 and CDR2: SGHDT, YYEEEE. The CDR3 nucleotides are TGTGCCAGCAGCTTGAAATTTCGGAGTCCGGAGCAGTTCTTC. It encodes CASSLKFRSPEQFF.

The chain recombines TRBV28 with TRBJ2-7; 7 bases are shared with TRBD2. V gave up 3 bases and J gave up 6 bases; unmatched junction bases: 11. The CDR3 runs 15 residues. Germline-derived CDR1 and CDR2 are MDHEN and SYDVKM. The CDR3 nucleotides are TGTGCCAGCAGTTTGGGATCGGGGGGATCAAGCGAGCAGTACTTC. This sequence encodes CASSLGSGGSSEQYF.

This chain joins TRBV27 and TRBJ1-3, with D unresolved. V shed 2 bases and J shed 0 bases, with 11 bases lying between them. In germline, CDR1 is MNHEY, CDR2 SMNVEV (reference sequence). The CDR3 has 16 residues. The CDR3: CASSLGQPFSGNTIYF. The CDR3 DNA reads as TGTGCCAGCAGTTTAGGGCAGCCATTCTCTGGAAACACCATATATTTT.

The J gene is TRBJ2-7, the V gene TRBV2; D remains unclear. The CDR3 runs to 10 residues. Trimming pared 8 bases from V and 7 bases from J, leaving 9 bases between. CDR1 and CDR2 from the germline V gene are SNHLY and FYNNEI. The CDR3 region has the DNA TGTGCCAGCCGGTTGGGAGAGCAGTACTTC. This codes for CASRLGEQYF.

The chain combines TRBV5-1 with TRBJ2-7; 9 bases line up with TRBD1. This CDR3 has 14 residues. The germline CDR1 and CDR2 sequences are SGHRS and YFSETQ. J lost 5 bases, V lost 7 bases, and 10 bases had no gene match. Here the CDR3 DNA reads TGCGCCAGCTCGGGGGGACAGGGTTTCGACGAGCAGTACTTC. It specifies CASSGGQGFDEQYF.

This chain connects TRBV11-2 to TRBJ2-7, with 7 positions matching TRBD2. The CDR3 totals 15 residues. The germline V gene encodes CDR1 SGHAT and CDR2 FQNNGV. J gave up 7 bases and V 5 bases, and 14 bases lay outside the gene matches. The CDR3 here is CASSAWASGIMEQYF. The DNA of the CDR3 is TGTGCCAGCAGCGCCTGGGCTAGCGGTATAATGGAGCAGTACTTC.

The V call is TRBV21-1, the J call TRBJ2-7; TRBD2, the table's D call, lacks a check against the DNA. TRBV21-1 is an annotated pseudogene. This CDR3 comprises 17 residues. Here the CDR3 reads CASSRTGVSPGTYEQYF. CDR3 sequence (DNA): TGTGCCAGCAGCCGTACCGGGGTGTCGCCGGGGACCTACGAGCAGTACTTC.

The CDR3 loop is CASSSLTSSYEQYF. DNA for the CDR3: TGTGCCAGCAGCTCCCTAACGAGCTCCTACGAGCAGTACTTC. The genes are TRBV11-1 and TRBJ2-7; D not certain. V lost 4 bases, J lost 0 bases, and 10 bases lay in between. The CDR3 length is 14 residues. Per germline, CDR1 SGHAT and CDR2 FQDESV (reference sequence).

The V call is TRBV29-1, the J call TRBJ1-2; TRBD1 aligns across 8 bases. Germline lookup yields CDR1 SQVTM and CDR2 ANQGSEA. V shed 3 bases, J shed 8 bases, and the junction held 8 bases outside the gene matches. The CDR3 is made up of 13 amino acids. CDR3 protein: CSVDFRQGWGYTF. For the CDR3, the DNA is TGCAGCGTTGACTTCCGACAGGGGTGGGGCTACACCTTC.

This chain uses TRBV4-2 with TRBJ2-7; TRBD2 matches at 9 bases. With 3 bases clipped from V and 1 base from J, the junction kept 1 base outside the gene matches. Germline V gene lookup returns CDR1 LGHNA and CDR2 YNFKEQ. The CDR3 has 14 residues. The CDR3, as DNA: TGTGCCAGCAGCCAGACTAGCGGTTCCTACGAGCAGTACTTC. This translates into CASSQTSGSYEQYF.

CDR3 residues: CATSTSRSYEQYF. In DNA, the CDR3 is TGTGCCACCAGCACATCAAGGTCCTACGAGCAGTACTTC. This sequence joins TRBV15 and TRBJ2-7, with D uncertain. Germline V lookup: CDR1 LNHNV, CDR2 YYDKDF (reference sequence). CDR3 length equals 13 residues. V was clipped by 4 bases and J by 1 base, with 8 bases between them.

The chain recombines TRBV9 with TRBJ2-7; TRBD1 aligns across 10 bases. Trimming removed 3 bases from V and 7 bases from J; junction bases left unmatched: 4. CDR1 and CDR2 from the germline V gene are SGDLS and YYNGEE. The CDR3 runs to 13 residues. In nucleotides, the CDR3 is TGTGCCAGCAGCGGACAGGGGGCCAGGGAGCAGTACTTC. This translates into CASSGQGAREQYF.

The CDR3 region is CASSEKANYGYTF. CDR3 in DNA: TGTGCCAGCAGCGAGAAGGCTAACTATGGCTACACCTTC. The chain uses TRBV11-2 and TRBJ1-2; D not certain. There are 13 residues in the CDR3. Germline V gene sequence: CDR1 SGHAT, CDR2 FQNNGV. Trimming took off 5 bases at V and 0 bases at J, with 7 bases between the two ends.

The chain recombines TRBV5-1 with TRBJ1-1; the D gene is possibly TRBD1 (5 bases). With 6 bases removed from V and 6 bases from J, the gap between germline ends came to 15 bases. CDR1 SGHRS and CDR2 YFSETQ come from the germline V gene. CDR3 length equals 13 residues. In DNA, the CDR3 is TGCGCCAGCAACCTTGGGGGGGACTCTGAAGCTTTCTTT. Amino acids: CASNLGGDSEAFF.

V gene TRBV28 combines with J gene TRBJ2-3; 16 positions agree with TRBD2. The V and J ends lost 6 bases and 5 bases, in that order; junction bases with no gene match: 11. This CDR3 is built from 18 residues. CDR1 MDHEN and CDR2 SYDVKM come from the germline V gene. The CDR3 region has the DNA TGTGCCAGCAGCCCTACGGGGACTAGCGGGAGGGGTGAAGATACGCAGTATTTT. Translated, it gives CASSPTGTSGRGEDTQYF. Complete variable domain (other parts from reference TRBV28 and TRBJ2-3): DVKVTQSSRYLVKRTGEKVFLECVQDMDHENMFWYRQDPGLGLRLIYFSYDVKMKEKGDIPEGYSVSREKKERFSLILESASTNQTSMYLCASSPTGTSGRGEDTQYFGPGTRLTVL.